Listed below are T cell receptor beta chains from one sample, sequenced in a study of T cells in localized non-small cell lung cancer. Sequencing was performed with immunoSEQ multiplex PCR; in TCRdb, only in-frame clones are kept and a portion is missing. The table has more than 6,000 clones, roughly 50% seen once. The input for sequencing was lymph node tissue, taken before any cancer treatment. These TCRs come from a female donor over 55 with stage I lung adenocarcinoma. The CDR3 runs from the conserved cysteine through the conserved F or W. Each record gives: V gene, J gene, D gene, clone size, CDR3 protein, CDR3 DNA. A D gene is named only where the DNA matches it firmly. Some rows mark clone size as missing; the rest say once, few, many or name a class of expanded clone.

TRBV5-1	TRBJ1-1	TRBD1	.	CASSWTGANTEAFF	TGCGCCAGCAGCTGGACAGGGGCGAACACTGAAGCTTTCTTT
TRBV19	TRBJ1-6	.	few	CASSPGNSPLHF	TGTGCCAGTAGTCCGGGGAATTCACCCCTCCACTTT
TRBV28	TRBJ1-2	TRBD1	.	CASSLYRTGSMNYGYTF	TGTGCCAGCAGTTTATATAGGACAGGGTCTATGAACTATGGCTACACTTTC
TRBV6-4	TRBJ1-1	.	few	CAISESREAFF	TGTGCCATCAGTGAGTCAAGAGAAGCTTTCTTT
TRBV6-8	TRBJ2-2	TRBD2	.	CASRTSGYPNTGELFF	TGTGCCAGCAGGACTAGCGGGTATCCGAACACCGGGGAGCTGTTTTTT
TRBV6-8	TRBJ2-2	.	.	CASSYRPGGELFF	TGTGCCAGCAGTTACCGCCCGGGCGGGGAGCTGTTTTTT
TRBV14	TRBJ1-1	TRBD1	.	CASSQSGTGVPEAFF	TGTGCCAGCAGCCAATCCGGGACAGGGGTTCCTGAAGCTTTCTTT
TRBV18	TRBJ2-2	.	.	CASSPPGGVTGELFF	TGTGCCAGCTCACCACCAGGAGGGGTCACCGGGGAGCTGTTTTTT
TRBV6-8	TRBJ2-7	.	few	CASSYNPPRVVYEQYF	TGTGCCAGCAGTTACAACCCCCCCAGGGTGGTATACGAGCAGTACTTC
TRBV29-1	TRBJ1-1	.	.	CSVVAGINTEAFF	TGCAGCGTTGTGGCAGGGATCAACACTGAAGCTTTCTTT
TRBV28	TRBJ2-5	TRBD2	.	CASSLASGRASVTQYF	TGTGCCAGCAGTTTAGCCAGCGGGAGGGCCTCGGTGACCCAGTACTTC
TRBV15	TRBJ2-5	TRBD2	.	CATSRDPAGAVSGETQYF	TGTGCCACCAGCAGAGATCCAGCGGGAGCGGTGTCTGGGGAGACCCAGTACTTC
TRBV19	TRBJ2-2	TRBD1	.	CVSRGTANTGELFF	TGTGTCAGTAGAGGGACAGCGAACACCGGGGAGCTGTTTTTT
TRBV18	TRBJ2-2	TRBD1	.	CASSPGQGNTGELFF	TGTGCCAGCTCACCCGGACAGGGGAACACCGGGGAGCTGTTTTTT
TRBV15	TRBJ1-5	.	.	CATSRGETGGPQHF	TGTGCCACCAGCAGAGGCGAGACCGGGGGACCCCAGCATTTT
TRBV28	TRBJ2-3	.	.	CATPGPGADTQYF	TGTGCCACTCCGGGACCGGGGGCAGATACGCAGTATTTT
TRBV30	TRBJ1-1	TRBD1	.	CAWSRGHGEAFF	TGTGCCTGGAGCAGGGGGCACGGTGAAGCTTTCTTT
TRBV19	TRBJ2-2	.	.	CASSPAPGELFF	TGTGCCAGTAGCCCAGCCCCCGGGGAGCTGTTTTTT
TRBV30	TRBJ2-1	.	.	CAWAGMTRRNEQFF	TGTGCCTGGGCAGGGATGACGAGGCGCAATGAGCAGTTCTTC
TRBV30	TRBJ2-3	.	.	CASNPVKADTQYF	TGTGCCTCGAACCCTGTGAAGGCAGATACGCAGTATTTT
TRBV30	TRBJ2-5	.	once	CAWSASWGQYF	TGTGCCTGGAGTGCGTCTTGGGGCCAGTACTTC
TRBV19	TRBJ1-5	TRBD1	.	CASSRGRGLKSNQPQHF	TGTGCCAGTAGTAGAGGCAGGGGGCTTAAGAGCAATCAGCCCCAGCATTTT
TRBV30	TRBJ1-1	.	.	CAFRGGAANTEAFF	TGTGCCTTCCGCGGAGGGGCCGCGAACACTGAAGCTTTCTTT
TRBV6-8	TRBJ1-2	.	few	CASSSQGRGPNYGYTF	TGTGCCAGCAGTTCCCAAGGCCGGGGACCTAACTATGGCTACACCTTC
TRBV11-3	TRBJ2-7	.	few	CASSSSRARSYEQYF	TGTGCCAGCAGCTCGAGCAGGGCCCGCTCCTACGAGCAGTACTTC
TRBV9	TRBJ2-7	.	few	CASIQRPGTAYEQYF	TGTGCCAGCATACAACGTCCCGGGACGGCGTACGAGCAGTACTTC
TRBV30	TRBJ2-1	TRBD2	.	CAWSRGGSNEQFF	TGTGCCTGGAGCCGGGGGGGGAGTAATGAGCAGTTCTTC
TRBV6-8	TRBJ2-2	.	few	CASGGMDGELFF	TGTGCCTCTGGGGGAATGGACGGGGAGCTGTTTTTT
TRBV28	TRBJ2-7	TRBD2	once	CASSPSGGSYEQYF	TGTGCCAGCAGTCCCTCGGGAGGCTCCTACGAGCAGTACTTC
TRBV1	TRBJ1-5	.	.	CASSQEGSITQPQHF	TGCGCCAGCAGTCAGGAGGGGTCCATCACTCAGCCCCAGCATTTT
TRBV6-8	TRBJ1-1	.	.	CASTGGYGPEAFF	TGTGCCAGCACTGGGGGGTACGGCCCTGAAGCTTTCTTT
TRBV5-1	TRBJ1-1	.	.	CASSFRSLDKPNTEAFF	TGCGCCAGCAGCTTTCGTTCCCTGGACAAACCGAACACTGAAGCTTTCTTT
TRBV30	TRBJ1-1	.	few	CAWKISLNTEAFF	TGTGCCTGGAAAATCTCGTTGAACACTGAAGCTTTCTTT
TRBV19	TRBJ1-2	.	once	CASSPGTDFAGYTF	TGTGCCAGTAGTCCCGGGACGGACTTTGCGGGCTACACCTTC
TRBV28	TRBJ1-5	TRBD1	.	CASSPTGAVLPQHF	TGTGCCAGCAGCCCTACAGGGGCCGTCCTGCCCCAGCATTTT
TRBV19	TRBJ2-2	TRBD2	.	CASSWGLAGAGELFF	TGTGCCAGTAGTTGGGGACTAGCGGGAGCCGGGGAGCTGTTTTTT
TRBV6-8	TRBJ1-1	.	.	CASSPTLQGKAFF	TGTGCCAGCAGTCCAACCCTTCAGGGGAAAGCTTTCTTT
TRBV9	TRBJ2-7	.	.	CASSVGLGHEQYF	TGTGCCAGCAGCGTAGGTCTGGGACACGAGCAGTACTTC
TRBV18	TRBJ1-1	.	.	CASSPYPGRTEAFF	TGTGCCAGCTCACCCTACCCAGGGCGCACTGAAGCTTTCTTT
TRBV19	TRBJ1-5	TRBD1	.	CASSRTGLYQPQHF	TGTGCCAGTAGTAGGACAGGGTTGTATCAGCCCCAGCATTTT
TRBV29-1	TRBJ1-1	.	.	CSVEGRVGTEAFF	TGCAGCGTTGAGGGTAGGGTGGGCACTGAAGCTTTCTTT
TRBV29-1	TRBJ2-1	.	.	CSVRDGLLYNEQFF	TGCAGCGTTCGGGACGGATTACTCTACAATGAGCAGTTCTTC
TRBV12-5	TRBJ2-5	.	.	CASGYGSGETQYF	TGTGCTAGTGGTTATGGGTCGGGGGAGACCCAGTACTTC
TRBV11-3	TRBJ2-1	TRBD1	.	CASSKQGGNNEQFF	TGTGCCAGCAGCAAACAGGGGGGAAACAATGAGCAGTTCTTC
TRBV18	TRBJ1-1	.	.	CASSPRPGDMNTEAFF	TGTGCCAGCTCACCACGGCCAGGGGATATGAACACTGAAGCTTTCTTT
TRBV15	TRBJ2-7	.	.	CATSRAGGSYEQYF	TGTGCCACCAGCAGAGCCGGGGGTTCCTACGAGCAGTACTTC
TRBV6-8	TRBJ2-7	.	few	CASTKSLGPGDAYEQYF	TGTGCCAGCACCAAATCCCTTGGGCCAGGGGATGCCTACGAGCAGTACTTC
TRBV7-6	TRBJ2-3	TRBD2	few	CASSWGAGARTDTQYF	TGTGCCAGCAGCTGGGGAGCGGGGGCACGCACAGATACGCAGTATTTT
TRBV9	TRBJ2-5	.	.	CASSVRPGSAQQETQYF	TGTGCCAGCAGCGTGAGGCCAGGGAGCGCGCAGCAAGAGACCCAGTACTTC
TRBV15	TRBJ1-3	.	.	CATSRGLSNSGNTIYF	TGTGCCACCAGCAGGGGACTCTCGAACTCTGGAAACACCATATATTTT
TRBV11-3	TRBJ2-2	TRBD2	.	CASSFEHSGGPTGELFF	TGTGCCAGCAGCTTCGAACATAGCGGGGGGCCCACCGGGGAGCTGTTTTTT
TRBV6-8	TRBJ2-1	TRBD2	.	CASSSPFTSGGAVNEQFF	TGTGCCAGCAGCTCCCCCTTCACTAGCGGGGGGGCCGTCAATGAGCAGTTCTTC
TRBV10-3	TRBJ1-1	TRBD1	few	CAIRPNLPGQEGAFF	TGTGCCATCAGACCTAATCTCCCGGGACAGGAGGGCGCTTTCTTT
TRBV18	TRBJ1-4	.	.	CASSAGIEGEKLFF	TGTGCCAGCTCGGCAGGGATAGAGGGAGAAAAACTGTTTTTT
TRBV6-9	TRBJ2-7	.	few	CASSYNMDRRNDYEQYF	TGTGCCAGCAGTTACAATATGGACCGCAGGAACGACTACGAGCAGTACTTC
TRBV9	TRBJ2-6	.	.	CASSVSPGLSGANVLTF	TGTGCCAGCAGCGTATCTCCAGGGCTCTCTGGGGCCAACGTCCTGACTTTC
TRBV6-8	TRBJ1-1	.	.	CASSYLGLSEAFF	TGTGCCAGCAGTTACCTTGGACTATCTGAAGCTTTCTTT
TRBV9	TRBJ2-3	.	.	CASSPDWDTQYF	TGTGCCAGCAGCCCCGACTGGGATACGCAGTATTTT
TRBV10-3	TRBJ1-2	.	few	CATIRGHMPGYTF	TGTGCCACCATCCGGGGCCATATGCCCGGCTACACCTTC
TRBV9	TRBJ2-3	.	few	CASSVGPGVTDTQYF	TGTGCCAGCAGCGTAGGTCCAGGGGTCACAGATACGCAGTATTTT